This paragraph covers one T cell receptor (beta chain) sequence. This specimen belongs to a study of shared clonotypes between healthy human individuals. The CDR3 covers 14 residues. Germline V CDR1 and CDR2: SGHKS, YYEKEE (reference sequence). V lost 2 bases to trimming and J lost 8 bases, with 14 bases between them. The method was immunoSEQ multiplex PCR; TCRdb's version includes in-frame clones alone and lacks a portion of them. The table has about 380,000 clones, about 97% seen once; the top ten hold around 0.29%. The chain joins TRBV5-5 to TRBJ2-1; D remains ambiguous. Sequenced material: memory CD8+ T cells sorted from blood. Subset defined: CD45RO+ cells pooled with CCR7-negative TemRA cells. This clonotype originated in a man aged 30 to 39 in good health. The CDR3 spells CASSLYSRGDEQFF. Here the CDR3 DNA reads TGTGCCAGCAGCTTATACTCGAGAGGCGATGAGCAGTTCTTC. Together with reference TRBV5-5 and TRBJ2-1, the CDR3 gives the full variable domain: DAGVTQSPTHLIKTRGQQVTLRCSPISGHKSVSWYQQVLGQGPQFIFQYYEKEERGRGNFPDRFSARQFPNYSSELNVNALLLGDSALYLCASSLYSRGDEQFFGPGTRLTVL.